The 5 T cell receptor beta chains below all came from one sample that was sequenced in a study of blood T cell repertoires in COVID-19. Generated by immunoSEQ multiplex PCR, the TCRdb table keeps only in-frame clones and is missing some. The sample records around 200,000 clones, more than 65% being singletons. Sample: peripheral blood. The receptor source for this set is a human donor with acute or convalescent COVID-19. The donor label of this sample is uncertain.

CDR3 coding DNA: TGTGCCAGCAGCTTAGTAGCGTCCACAGATACGCAGTATTTT. Residues: CASSLVASTDTQYF. The chain links TRBV7-2 to TRBJ2-3; possibly TRBD2 for D (5 bases). V shed 1 base and J shed 2 bases, with 7 bases lying between them. CDR3 size: 14 residues. The germline gives CDR1 SGHTA, CDR2 FQGNSA.

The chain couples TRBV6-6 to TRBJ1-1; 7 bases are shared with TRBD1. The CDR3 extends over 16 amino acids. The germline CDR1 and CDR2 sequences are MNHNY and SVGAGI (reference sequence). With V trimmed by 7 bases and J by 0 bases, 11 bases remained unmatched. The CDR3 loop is CASIKSGGQLNTEAFF. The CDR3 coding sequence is TGTGCCAGCATCAAGTCAGGGGGGCAGTTGAACACTGAAGCTTTCTTT.

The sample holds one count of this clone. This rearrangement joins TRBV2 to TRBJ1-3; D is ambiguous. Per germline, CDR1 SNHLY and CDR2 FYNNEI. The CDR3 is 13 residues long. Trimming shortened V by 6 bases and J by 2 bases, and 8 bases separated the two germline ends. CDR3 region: CASSYPTGNTIYF. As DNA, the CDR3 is TGTGCCAGCAGCTATCCTACTGGAAACACCATATATTTT.

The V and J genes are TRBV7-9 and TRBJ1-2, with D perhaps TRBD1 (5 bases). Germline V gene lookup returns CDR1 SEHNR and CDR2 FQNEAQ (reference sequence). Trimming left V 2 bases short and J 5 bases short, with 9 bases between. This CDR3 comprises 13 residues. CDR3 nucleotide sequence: TGTGCCAGCAGCTTAACAGGAGGGTATGGCTACACCTTC. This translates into CASSLTGGYGYTF.

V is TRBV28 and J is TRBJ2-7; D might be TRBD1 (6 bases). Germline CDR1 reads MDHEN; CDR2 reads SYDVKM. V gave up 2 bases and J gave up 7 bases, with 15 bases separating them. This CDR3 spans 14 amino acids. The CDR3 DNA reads TGTGCCAGCAGTTTAGGGGCAGGGGTTACTGAGCAGTACTTC. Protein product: CASSLGAGVTEQYF.